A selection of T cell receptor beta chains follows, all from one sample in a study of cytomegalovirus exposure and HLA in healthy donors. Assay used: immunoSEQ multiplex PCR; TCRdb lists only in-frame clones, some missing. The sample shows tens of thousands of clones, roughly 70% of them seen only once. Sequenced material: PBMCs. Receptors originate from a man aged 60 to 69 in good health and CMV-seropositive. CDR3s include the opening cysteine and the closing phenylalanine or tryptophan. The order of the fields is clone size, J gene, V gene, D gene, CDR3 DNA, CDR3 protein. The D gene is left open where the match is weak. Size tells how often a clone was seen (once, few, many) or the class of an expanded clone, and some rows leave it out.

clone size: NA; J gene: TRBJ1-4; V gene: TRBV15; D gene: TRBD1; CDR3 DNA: TGTGCCACCAGCGGAGCAGGGGGCTGGGATGAAAAACTGTTTTTT; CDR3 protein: CATSGAGGWDEKLFF
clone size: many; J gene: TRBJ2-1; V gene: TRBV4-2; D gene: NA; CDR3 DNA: TGTGCCAGCAGCCTTTTTAAGCACGAGCGTGAGCAGTTCTTC; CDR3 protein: CASSLFKHEREQFF
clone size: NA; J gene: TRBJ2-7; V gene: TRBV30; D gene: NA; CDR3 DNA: TGTGCCTGCAAACCGACAGCCACCCCCTACGAGCAGTACTTC; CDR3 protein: CACKPTATPYEQYF
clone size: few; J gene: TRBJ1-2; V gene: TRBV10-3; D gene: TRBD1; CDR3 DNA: TGTGCCATCAGAGGTTCCGACAGGGGAGCTGATGGCTACACCTTC; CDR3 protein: CAIRGSDRGADGYTF
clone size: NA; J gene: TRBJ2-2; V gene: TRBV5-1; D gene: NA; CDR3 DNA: TGCGCCAGTCAGGGGACGGATCTGAACACCGGGGAGCTGTTTTTT; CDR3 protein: CASQGTDLNTGELFF
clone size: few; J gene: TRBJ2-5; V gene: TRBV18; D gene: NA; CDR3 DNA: TGTGCCAGCTCCCCAGCGGGTTGGGCTGAGACCCAGTACTTC; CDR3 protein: CASSPAGWAETQYF
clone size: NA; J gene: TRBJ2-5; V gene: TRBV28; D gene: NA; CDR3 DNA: TGTGCCAGCAGTTTATGGCCGGTTCAAGAGACCCAGTACTTC; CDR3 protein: CASSLWPVQETQYF
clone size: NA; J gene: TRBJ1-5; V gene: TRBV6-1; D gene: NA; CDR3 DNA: TGTGCCAGCAGTGGGACAGATAATCAGCCCCAGCATTTT; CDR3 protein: CASSGTDNQPQHF
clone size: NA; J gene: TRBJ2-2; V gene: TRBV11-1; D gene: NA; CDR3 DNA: TGTGCCAGCAGACCAATCGGGACTTATAACACCGGGGAGCTGTTTTTT; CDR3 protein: CASRPIGTYNTGELFF
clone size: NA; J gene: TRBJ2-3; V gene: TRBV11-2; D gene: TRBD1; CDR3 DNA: TGTGCCAGCAGCTTCCCGGGACAGGGCACAGATACGCAGTATTTT; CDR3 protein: CASSFPGQGTDTQYF
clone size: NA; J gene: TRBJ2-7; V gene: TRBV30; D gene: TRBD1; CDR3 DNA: TGTGCCTGGAGTACACAGGGGGTATACGAGCAGTACTTC; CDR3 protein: CAWSTQGVYEQYF
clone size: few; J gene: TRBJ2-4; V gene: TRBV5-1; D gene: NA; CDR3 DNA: TGCGCCAGCAGCGCATACAGTGGCGAAGGGGTAAACATTCAGTACTTC; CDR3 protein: CASSAYSGEGVNIQYF
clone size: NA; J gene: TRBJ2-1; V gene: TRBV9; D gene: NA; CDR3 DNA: TGTGCCAGCAGCGTACCTGACAATGAGCAGTTCTTC; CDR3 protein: CASSVPDNEQFF
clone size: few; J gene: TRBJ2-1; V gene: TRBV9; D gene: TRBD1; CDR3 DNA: TGTGCCAGCAGCCTACAGGGGGGCCGGAGTGAGCAGTTCTTC; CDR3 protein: CASSLQGGRSEQFF
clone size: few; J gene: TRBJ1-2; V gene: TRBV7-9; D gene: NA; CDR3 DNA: TGTTCCAGCAGCTCCAGATTTCAGGGAATTAACTATGGCTACACCTTC; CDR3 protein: CSSSSRFQGINYGYTF
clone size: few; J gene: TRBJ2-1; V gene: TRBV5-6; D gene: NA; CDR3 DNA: TGTGCCAGCAGCTTTATCTATGAGCAGTTCTTC; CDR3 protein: CASSFIYEQFF
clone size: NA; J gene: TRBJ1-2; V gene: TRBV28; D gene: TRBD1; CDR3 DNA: TGTGCCAGCAGTTCCCCTTGGGGGACAGGGACAGTTGGCTACACCTTC; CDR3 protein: CASSSPWGTGTVGYTF
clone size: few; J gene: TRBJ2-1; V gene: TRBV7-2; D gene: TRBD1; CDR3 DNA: TGTGCCAGCAGCTTCTCGCCGGGACAGGGAAACAATGAGCAGTTCTTC; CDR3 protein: CASSFSPGQGNNEQFF
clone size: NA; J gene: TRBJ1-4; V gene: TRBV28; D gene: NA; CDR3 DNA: TGTGCCAGCAGTAGCCCCGGGCGGGTTGCGGGCGAAAAACTGTTTTTT; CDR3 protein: CASSSPGRVAGEKLFF
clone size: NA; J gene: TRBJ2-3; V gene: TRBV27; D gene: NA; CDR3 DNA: TGTGCCAGCAGTTTCAGGGCGGTCAGCACAGATACGCAGTATTTT; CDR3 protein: CASSFRAVSTDTQYF
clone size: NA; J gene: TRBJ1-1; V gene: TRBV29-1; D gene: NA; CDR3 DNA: TGCAGCGTCGAGGCGACAGGAGCTTTCTTT; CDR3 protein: CSVEATGAFF
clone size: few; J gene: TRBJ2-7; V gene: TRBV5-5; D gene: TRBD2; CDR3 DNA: TGTGCCAGCAGGCGCGGGAGGGAGTTCTCCTACGAGCAGTACTTC; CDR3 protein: CASRRGREFSYEQYF
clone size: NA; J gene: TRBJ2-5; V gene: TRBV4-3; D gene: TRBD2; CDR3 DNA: TGCGCCAGCAGCCTCGGACTAGCGGCGCAAGAGACCCAGTACTTC; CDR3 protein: CASSLGLAAQETQYF
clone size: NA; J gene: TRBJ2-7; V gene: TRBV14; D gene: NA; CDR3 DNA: TGTGCCAGCAGCCTGGGTGGGTCAGCGGGCATCTACGAGCAGTACTTC; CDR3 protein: CASSLGGSAGIYEQYF
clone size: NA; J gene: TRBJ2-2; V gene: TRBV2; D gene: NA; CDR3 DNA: TGTGCCAGCAGTGAGCTAGCGCAGAACACCGGGGAGCTGTTTTTT; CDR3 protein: CASSELAQNTGELFF
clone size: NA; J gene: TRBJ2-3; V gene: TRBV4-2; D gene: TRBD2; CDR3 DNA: TGTGCCAGCAGCCAAGGTGGAGCGGGGGGGACAGATACGCAGTATTTT; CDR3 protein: CASSQGGAGGTDTQYF
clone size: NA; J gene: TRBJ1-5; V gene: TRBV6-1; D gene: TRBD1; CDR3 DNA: TGTGCCAGCAGGCGACAGGGGGCCGAAAATCAGCCCCAGCATTTT; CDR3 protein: CASRRQGAENQPQHF
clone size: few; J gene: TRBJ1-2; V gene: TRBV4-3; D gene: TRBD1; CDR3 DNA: TGCGCCAGCAGCCCGTGGACAGGTGAGCAGGATGGCTACACCTTC; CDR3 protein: CASSPWTGEQDGYTF
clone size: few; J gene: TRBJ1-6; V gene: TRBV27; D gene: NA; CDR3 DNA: TGTGCCAGCAGTCTGAGGCATTATTCACCCCTCCACTTT; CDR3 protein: CASSLRHYSPLHF
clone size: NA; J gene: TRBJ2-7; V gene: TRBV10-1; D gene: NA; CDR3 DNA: TGCGCCAGCAGCCAGTCGAGAGCGTTCTACGAGCAGTACTTC; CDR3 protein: CASSQSRAFYEQYF
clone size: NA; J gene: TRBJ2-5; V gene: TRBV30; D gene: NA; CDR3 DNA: TGTGCCTGGAGCCCCGTCGGGGCGGGGGCACAAGAGACCCAGTACTTC; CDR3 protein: CAWSPVGAGAQETQYF
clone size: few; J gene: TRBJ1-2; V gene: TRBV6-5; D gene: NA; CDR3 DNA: TGTGCCAGCAGTTACAGCCTTACCCACTATGGCTACACCTTC; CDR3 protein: CASSYSLTHYGYTF
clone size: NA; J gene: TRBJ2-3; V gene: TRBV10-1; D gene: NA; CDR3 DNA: TGCGCCAGCAGTGACCCGAGAAACCTGGGCCCAGATACGCAGTATTTT; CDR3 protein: CASSDPRNLGPDTQYF
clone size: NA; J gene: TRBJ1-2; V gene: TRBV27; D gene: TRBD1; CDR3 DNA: TGTGCCAGCAGTGTACAGGGGGCTTCTAACTATGGCTACACCTTC; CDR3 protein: CASSVQGASNYGYTF
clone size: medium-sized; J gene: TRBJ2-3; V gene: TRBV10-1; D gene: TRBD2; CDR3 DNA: TGCGCCAGCAGTGAGGGGACTAGCGGGGGAGATACGCAGTATTTT; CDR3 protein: CASSEGTSGGDTQYF
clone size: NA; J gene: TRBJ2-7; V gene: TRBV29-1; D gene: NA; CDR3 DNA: TGCAGCGTTGAGGAACAGGAGACGGCCTACGAGCAGTACTTC; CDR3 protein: CSVEEQETAYEQYF
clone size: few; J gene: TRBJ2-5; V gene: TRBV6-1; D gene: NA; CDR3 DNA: TGTGCCAGCAGTGAGTGGGCAGGTCGAGAGACCCAGTACTTC; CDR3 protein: CASSEWAGRETQYF
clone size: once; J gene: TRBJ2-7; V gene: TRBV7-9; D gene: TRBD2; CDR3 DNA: TGTGCCAGCAGCTTCGAAGCGGGAGCCTCCTACGAGCAGTACTTC; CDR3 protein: CASSFEAGASYEQYF
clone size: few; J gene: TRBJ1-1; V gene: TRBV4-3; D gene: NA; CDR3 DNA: TGCGCCAGCAGCCAAGATAGGATTAGGGGAGCTTTCTTT; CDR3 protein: CASSQDRIRGAFF